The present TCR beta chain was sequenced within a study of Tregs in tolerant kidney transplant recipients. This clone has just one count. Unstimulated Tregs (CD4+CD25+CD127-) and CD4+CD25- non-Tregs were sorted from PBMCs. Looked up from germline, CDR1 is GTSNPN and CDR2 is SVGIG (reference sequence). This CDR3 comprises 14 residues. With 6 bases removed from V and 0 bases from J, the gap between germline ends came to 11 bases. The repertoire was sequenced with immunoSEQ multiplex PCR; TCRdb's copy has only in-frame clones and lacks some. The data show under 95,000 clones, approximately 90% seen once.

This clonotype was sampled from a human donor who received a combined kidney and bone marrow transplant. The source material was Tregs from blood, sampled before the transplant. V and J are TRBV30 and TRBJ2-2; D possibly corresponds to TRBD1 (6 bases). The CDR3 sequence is CACRDIANTGELFF. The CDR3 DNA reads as TGTGCCTGCCGGGACATCGCGAACACCGGGGAGCTGTTTTTT.